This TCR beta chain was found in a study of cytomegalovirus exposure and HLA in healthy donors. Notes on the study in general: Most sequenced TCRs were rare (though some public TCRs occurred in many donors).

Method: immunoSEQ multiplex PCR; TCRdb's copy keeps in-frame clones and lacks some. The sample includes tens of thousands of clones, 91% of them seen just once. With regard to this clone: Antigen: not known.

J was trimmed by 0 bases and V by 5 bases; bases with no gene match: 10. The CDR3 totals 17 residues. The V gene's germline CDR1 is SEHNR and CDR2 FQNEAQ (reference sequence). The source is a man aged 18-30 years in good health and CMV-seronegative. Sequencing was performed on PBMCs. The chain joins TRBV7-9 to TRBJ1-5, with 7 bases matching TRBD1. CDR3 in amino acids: CASSPAIGTVSNQPQHF. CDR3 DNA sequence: TGTGCCAGCAGCCCTGCGATCGGGACAGTTAGCAATCAGCCCCAGCATTTT.